One and the same sample provided the 2 T cell receptor beta chains below, sequenced in a study of cytotoxic CD8 clonotypes in ibrutinib-treated CLL. This table comes from immunoSEQ multiplex PCR, and its TCRdb copy is limited to in-frame clones, with some not included. The data hold 150,000 or so clones, with about 84% observed a single time. Sequencing was performed on PBMCs, taken after 24 months of ibrutinib treatment. These receptors were taken from a human donor with chronic lymphocytic leukemia.

DNA for the CDR3: TGTGCCAGTAGGCGAGATCAAGAGACCCAGTACTTC. It codes for CASRRDQETQYF. This chain links TRBV19 with TRBJ2-5, with no clear D. The V and J ends lost 6 bases and 2 bases respectively, with 7 bases between them. CDR3 length equals 12 residues. CDR1 is LNHDA and CDR2 is SQIVND in the germline V gene (reference sequence).

This chain links TRBV7-8 with TRBJ1-1; D is uncertain. V lost 3 bases, J lost 1 base, and 18 bases lay in between. Germline-derived CDR1 and CDR2 are SGHVS and FQNEAQ. This CDR3 is built from 17 residues. In DNA, the CDR3 is TGTGCCAGCAGCTTGGTGGGGTCCGGCAGAGGGAACACTGAAGCTTTCTTT. Its translation is CASSLVGSGRGNTEAFF.